A single sample gave rise to the 8 T cell receptor beta chains below, sequenced in a study of blood T cell repertoires in COVID-19. The assay was immunoSEQ multiplex PCR, and TCRdb's table has in-frame clones only and misses some. The sample includes about 300,000 clones, 90% of them seen just once. The specimen sequenced was PBMCs or T cells enriched from blood (not recorded which). The receptor set was obtained from a woman aged 18-29 years with acute COVID-19.

V gene TRBV2 combines with J gene TRBJ1-5; D might be TRBD1 (6 bases). The V and J ends lost 7 bases and 3 bases respectively, with 19 bases between them. This CDR3 has 16 residues. CDR1 is SNHLY and CDR2 is FYNNEI in the germline V gene. The CDR3 DNA sequence: TGTGCCAGCACTCCCCGGGGAGGGGGAGACAATCAGCCCCAGCATTTT. Its protein product is CASTPRGGGDNQPQHF.

The rearrangement links TRBV11-2 to TRBJ2-1, with TRBD2 identical over 9 bases. V gave up 3 bases and J gave up 7 bases; unmatched junction bases: 19. Germline CDR1 SGHAT, CDR2 FQNNGV. This CDR3 has 19 residues. CDR3 in DNA: TGTGCCAGCAGCTTCGAGGGCTTGGGAGGTGGGACTAGCTTAAATGAGCAGTTCTTC. Translated: CASSFEGLGGGTSLNEQFF.

Only one count was recorded for this clone. The V gene is TRBV18, the J gene TRBJ1-1; tentatively, D is TRBD1 (6 bases). Germline V lookup: CDR1 KGHSH, CDR2 LQKENI. The CDR3 is 12 residues long. Trimming stripped 3 bases from V and 6 bases from J, with 8 bases between. The CDR3 coding sequence is TGTGCCAGCTCACCTGGACAGCCTGAAGCTTTCTTT. The encoded protein is CASSPGQPEAFF.

The rearrangement joins TRBV28 to TRBJ1-2; 7 positions match TRBD1. J lost 4 bases, V lost 7 bases, and 9 bases had no gene match. Germline CDR1 reads MDHEN; CDR2 reads SYDVKM. The CDR3 extends over 14 amino acids. The CDR3 here is CASKAGGSAYGYTF. The CDR3 DNA follows: TGTGCCAGCAAGGCAGGGGGTTCCGCCTATGGCTACACCTTC.

The chain uses TRBV6-5 and TRBJ1-2, with a possible D match to TRBD1 (5 bases). Trimming cost V 8 bases and J 8 bases, with 18 bases left between them. Germline V lookup: CDR1 MNHEY, CDR2 SVGAGI. CDR3 length: 13 residues. The CDR3 spells CASEQSGFEGYTF. Written as DNA, the CDR3 is TGTGCCAGCGAGCAATCAGGGTTCGAGGGCTACACCTTC.

The rearrangement joins TRBV28 to TRBJ2-7; maybe TRBD1 (6 bases). Germline V CDR1 and CDR2: MDHEN, SYDVKM. The V and J ends lost 8 bases and 3 bases respectively, with 11 bases between them. This CDR3 is 12 amino acids long. CDR3 nucleotide sequence: TGTGCCAGCGGACAGTCCGACTACGAGCAGTACTTC. As protein: CASGQSDYEQYF.

As for this clone: The junction does not match germline at one end; this may be a read error. The V gene is TRBV7-9, the J gene TRBJ1-1, with D tentatively TRBD1 (5 bases). This CDR3 contains 14 residues. Germline CDR1 and CDR2: SEHNR and FQNEAQ (reference sequence). CDR3 nucleotides: TGTGCCAGCAGATTAGACAGTTCCCACACTGAAGCTTTCTTT. This gives the protein CASRLDSSHTEAFF.

The count of this clone is one. The chain is built from TRBV29-1 and TRBJ1-1; possibly TRBD1 for D (5 bases). Germline CDR1 is SQVTM and CDR2 is ANQGSEA. The CDR3 spans 14 residues. The germline V and J ends were trimmed by 5 bases and 6 bases, with 19 bases remaining between them. The DNA of the CDR3 is TGCAGCGTTCTCTGGCGGACAACAAAGGCTGAAGCTTTCTTT. Protein product: CSVLWRTTKAEAFF.